This TCR beta chain was recovered during a study of cytomegalovirus exposure and HLA in healthy donors. Study-level results: Within the data, a cluster of highly shared sequence variants was likely a sequencing artifact. The presence/absence work took it that sequencing depth was about the same across donors. The study recorded some 160 TCR beta chains that were cytomegalovirus-associated.

Note on this clone: The antigen remains unidentified.

Germline V lookup: CDR1 SGHAT, CDR2 FQNNGV. V was shortened by 2 bases and J by 2 bases, with 13 bases between the two germline ends. CDR3 size: 16 residues. The primer mix had 60 Vbeta and 13 Jbeta primers. In the authors' methods: Later reanalysis found 80 million or so unique TCR beta chains, some 10 million of them shared. Profiling relied on immunoSEQ multiplex PCR, and the TCRdb table lists in-frame clones only, not all of them. V and J calls and clone size are copied from that table; D and trimming were computed from the DNA. The sample shows approximately 150,000 clones, 80% of them seen only once.

Material for sequencing was PBMCs. The sequence was collected from a male donor in good health and CMV-seronegative. The chain has TRBV11-2 and TRBJ2-1; the D gene is possibly TRBD2 (6 bases). The CDR3: CASSLFWRGPYNEQFF. CDR3 in DNA: TGTGCCAGCAGCTTATTTTGGCGGGGCCCCTACAATGAGCAGTTCTTC.